This T cell receptor beta chain emerged from a study of cytomegalovirus exposure and HLA in healthy donors. 60 Vbeta and 13 Jbeta primers were used in PCR. Method: immunoSEQ multiplex PCR; TCRdb's copy keeps in-frame clones and lacks some. The data hold nearly 110,000 clones, with 74% observed a single time. This CDR3 comprises 12 residues. Germline CDR1 is SSHAT and CDR2 is FNYEAQ (reference sequence). Sequencing input: PBMCs. The sequence was obtained from a woman aged 40 to 55 in good health and CMV-seropositive. The chain has TRBV7-7 and TRBJ2-5; D may correspond to TRBD1 or TRBD2 (5 bases each). CDR3 DNA: TGTGCTAGCGCACAGGACCAAGAGACCCAGTACTTC. Residues: CASAQDQETQYF. Filled out from reference TRBV7-7 and TRBJ2-5, the complete variable domain reads GAGVSQSPRYKVTKRGQDVTLRCDPISSHATLYWYQQALGQGPEFLTYFNYEAQPDKSGLPSDRFSAERPEGSISTLTIQRTEQRDSAMYRCASAQDQETQYFGPGTRLLVL.